This record looks at one TCR beta chain sequence and its context. This record comes from a study of cytomegalovirus exposure and HLA in healthy donors. The primer mix had 60 Vbeta and 13 Jbeta primers. Assay: immunoSEQ multiplex PCR; the TCRdb copy retains only in-frame clones and omits some. The data show roughly 110,000 clones, approximately 79% seen once. The V and J ends lost 2 bases and 0 bases, in that order; junction bases with no gene match: 4. The CDR3 is made up of 15 amino acids. Germline assignment: CDR1 SGHRS and CDR2 YFSETQ. The receptor comes from a woman aged 40 to 55 in good health and CMV-seropositive. The sample comprised PBMCs. V and J are TRBV5-1 and TRBJ2-5; TRBD2 agrees at 7 bases. CDR3: CASSFGGGYQETQYF. DNA for the CDR3: TGCGCCAGCAGCTTTGGGGGGGGGTACCAAGAGACCCAGTACTTC.